Following are 24 T cell receptor beta chains from one sample sequenced in a study of blood T cell repertoires in COVID-19. TCRdb's copy holds only in-frame clones and misses some; the assay was immunoSEQ multiplex PCR. The sample has more than 50,000 clones; 88% are singletons. Specimen: peripheral blood. The receptor set was obtained from a human donor in a cohort sampled during active COVID-19.

The chain recombines TRBV9 with TRBJ1-3; D unclear. V shed 6 bases and J shed 4 bases, with 11 bases lying between them. Germline V gene data show CDR1 as SGDLS and CDR2 as YYNGEE. The CDR3 runs to 13 residues. The CDR3 protein is CASTRARGNTIYF. The CDR3 DNA reads TGTGCCAGCACCCGTGCCCGGGGAAACACCATATATTTT.

The rearrangement uses TRBV7-8 and TRBJ1-6; D perhaps matches TRBD1 (5 bases). The germline V gene has CDR1 SGHVS and CDR2 FQNEAQ. The CDR3 covers 14 residues. V dropped 0 bases and J dropped 10 bases, with 10 bases sitting between them. The DNA of the CDR3 is TGTGCCAGCAGCTTAGCAGGGGCTGACTCACCCCTCCACTTT. As protein: CASSLAGADSPLHF.

The V and J genes are TRBV7-8 and TRBJ1-6; D perhaps matches TRBD1 (6 bases). The CDR3 runs to 18 residues. V shed 1 base and J shed 1 base, with 14 bases lying between them. Germline V gives CDR1 SGHVS, CDR2 FQNEAQ. The CDR3 bases are TGTGCCAGCAGCTTAGGGGGGGGCTACCTTTCCTATAATTCACCCCTCCACTTT. Its translation: CASSLGGGYLSYNSPLHF.

This rearrangement joins TRBV12-3 or TRBV12-4 to TRBJ1-5; 9 positions match TRBD1. J gave up 5 bases and V 8 bases, and 4 bases lay outside the gene matches. CDR3 length: 13 residues. The CDR3 reads CASRDRVDQPQHF. In nucleotides, the CDR3 is TGTGCCAGCCGGGACAGGGTGGATCAGCCCCAGCATTTT.

V usage is TRBV5-4 and J usage is TRBJ2-7, with TRBD2 identical over 8 bases. Trimming removed 4 bases from V and 2 bases from J; junction bases left unmatched: 5. Looked up from germline, CDR1 is SGHNT and CDR2 is YYREEE (reference sequence). The CDR3 is 14 amino acids. The CDR3: CASSAGLGTYEQYF. Here the CDR3 DNA reads TGTGCCAGCAGCGCGGGACTAGGGACCTACGAGCAGTACTTC.

The J gene is TRBJ2-1, the V gene TRBV7-3; D is ambiguous. Germline lookup yields CDR1 SGHTA and CDR2 FQGTGA. The CDR3 length is 17 residues. Trimming took off 2 bases at V and 0 bases at J, with 14 bases between the two ends. In nucleotides, the CDR3 is TGTGCCAGCAGCTTAGGTGGAACGGAGAGCTCCTACAATGAGCAGTTCTTC. Encoded protein: CASSLGGTESSYNEQFF.

J is TRBJ2-3 and V is TRBV7-9; TRBD2 agrees at 7 bases. The CDR3 extends over 14 amino acids. V shed 5 bases and J 6 bases; nucleotides not matched to a gene: 8. The germline CDR1 and CDR2 sequences are SEHNR and FQNEAQ (reference sequence). The CDR3 coding sequence is TGTGCCAGCAGCCCTTCTACTAGCGCCGATACGCAGTATTTT. Protein product: CASSPSTSADTQYF.

The chain recombines TRBV5-6 with TRBJ2-7, with 8 nucleotides matching TRBD1. Germline lookup yields CDR1 SGHDT and CDR2 YYEEEE. The CDR3 sequence is 15 residues long. V lost 0 bases, J lost 4 bases, and 6 bases stayed unmatched. The CDR3 spells CASSLGTGWRYEQYF. The CDR3 nucleotides are TGTGCCAGCAGCTTGGGGACAGGGTGGAGATACGAGCAGTACTTC. The full variable domain, its missing parts supplied by reference TRBV5-6 and TRBJ2-7, is DAGVTQSPTHLIKTRGQQVTLRCSPKSGHDTVSWYQQALGQGPQFIFQYYEEEERQRGNFPDRFSGHQFPNYSSELNVNALLLGDSALYLCASSLGTGWRYEQYFGPGTRLTVT.

The chain is built from TRBV9 and TRBJ2-7, with a possible D match to TRBD1 (6 bases). The CDR3 has 14 amino acids. Trimming took 0 bases from V and 0 from J, leaving 7 bases between them. CDR1 and CDR2 from the germline V gene are SGDLS and YYNGEE. CDR3 DNA: TGTGCCAGCAGCGTAGAGGGGGACTCCTACGAGCAGTACTTC. Residues: CASSVEGDSYEQYF.

This sequence joins TRBV7-3 and TRBJ2-3, with 8 bases aligning to TRBD2. V shed 0 bases, J shed 3 bases, and the junction held 5 bases outside the gene matches. Looked up from germline, CDR1 is SGHTA and CDR2 is FQGTGA. CDR3 size: 16 residues. CDR3 protein: CASSLTGGAGTDTQYF. The DNA for the CDR3 is TGTGCCAGCAGCTTAACCGGGGGGGCCGGGACAGATACGCAGTATTTT.

V gene TRBV6-6 combines with J gene TRBJ1-2, with D perhaps TRBD1 (6 bases). The CDR3 runs 14 residues. The germline CDR1 and CDR2 sequences are MNHNY and SVGAGI (reference sequence). The ends were cut back, 2 bases at V and 7 bases at J, with 14 bases in the middle. DNA of the CDR3: TGTGCCAGCAGTTACGAGCAAAGAGGGGGTGGCTACACCTTC. The encoded protein is CASSYEQRGGGYTF.

V is TRBV19 and J is TRBJ2-5; maybe TRBD2 (6 bases). V shed 6 bases and J shed 4 bases, with 15 bases lying between them. CDR1 is LNHDA, CDR2 SQIVND, per germline (reference sequence). This CDR3 contains 14 residues. The CDR3, as DNA: TGTGCCAGTAGGCCGGGACTTAGGGTAGAGACCCAGTACTTC. Translated: CASRPGLRVETQYF.

The chain has TRBV14 and TRBJ2-2, with TRBD2 matching over 9 bases. CDR3 length: 16 residues. The V gene's germline CDR1 is SGHDN and CDR2 FVKESK. V shed 0 bases, J shed 4 bases, and the junction held 3 bases outside the gene matches. The CDR3 bases are TGTGCCAGCAGCCAAGACCTGGGACTAGCCACCGGGGAGCTGTTTTTT. Its translation: CASSQDLGLATGELFF.

The gene calls are TRBV28 and TRBJ2-7; the match to TRBD2 covers 11 bases. The CDR3 covers 20 residues. Germline CDR1 and CDR2: MDHEN and SYDVKM. V lost 6 bases, J lost 5 bases, and 24 bases stayed unmatched. The CDR3 DNA is TGTGCCAGCAGCGGACCGTTTGACGGGGGTAGCGGGAGGGCTTTAAACGAGCAGTACTTC. Translated, it gives CASSGPFDGGSGRALNEQYF.

This chain links TRBV24-1 with TRBJ2-5; 8 bases line up with TRBD2. The CDR3 sequence is 13 residues long. V shed 11 bases and J 4 bases; nucleotides not matched to a gene: 8. Germline V gene lookup returns CDR1 KGHDR and CDR2 SFDVKD. The CDR3 bases are TGTGCCAGTCGGGCGGGAGGTGGAGAGACCCAGTACTTC. Protein product: CASRAGGGETQYF.

The chain links TRBV4-3 to TRBJ2-5, with 11 bases fitting TRBD2. V trimming: 1 base; J trimming: 1 base; junction bases outside the gene matches: 2. CDR3 length equals 16 residues. The V gene's germline CDR1 is LGHNA and CDR2 YSLEER. The CDR3 DNA reads TGCGCCAGCAGCCAAGTAACTAGCGGGAGCCAAGAGACCCAGTACTTC. Translating gives CASSQVTSGSQETQYF.

This clone was observed once. The gene calls are TRBV5-1 and TRBJ2-5; 13 bases align to TRBD2. Germline CDR1 is SGHRS and CDR2 is YFSETQ. Trimming at V came to 1 base and at J to 6 bases, leaving 6 bases not matched to a gene. The CDR3 is 16 residues long. The CDR3 region is CASSLRLAGGLKTQYF. The CDR3 DNA sequence: TGCGCCAGCAGCTTGCGACTAGCGGGGGGCCTAAAGACCCAGTACTTC.

The chain recombines TRBV5-6 with TRBJ2-3; D not certain. The germline CDR1 and CDR2 sequences are SGHDT and YYEEEE. The CDR3 totals 11 residues. Trimming shortened V by 3 bases and J by 6 bases, and 5 bases separated the two germline ends. DNA of the CDR3: TGTGCCAGCAGCTCACAGGATACGCAGTATTTT. It yields the protein CASSSQDTQYF. The full variable domain, in which reference TRBV5-6 and TRBJ2-3 provide the parts outside the CDR3, is DAGVTQSPTHLIKTRGQQVTLRCSPKSGHDTVSWYQQALGQGPQFIFQYYEEEERQRGNFPDRFSGHQFPNYSSELNVNALLLGDSALYLCASSSQDTQYFGPGTRLTVL.

The chain carries TRBV19 and TRBJ2-7; 7 bases map to TRBD2. V gave up 1 base and J gave up 2 bases; unmatched junction bases: 5. This CDR3 has 15 residues. Germline V lookup: CDR1 LNHDA, CDR2 SQIVND (reference sequence). The DNA of the CDR3 is TGTGCCAGTAGTATAGCGGGGGGACCTACCTACGAGCAGTACTTC. It encodes CASSIAGGPTYEQYF. Combining the CDR3 with reference TRBV19 and TRBJ2-7 gives the whole variable domain DGGITQSPKYLFRKEGQNVTLSCEQNLNHDAMYWYRQDPGQGLRLIYYSQIVNDFQKGDIAEGYSVSREKKESFPLTVTSAQKNPTAFYLCASSIAGGPTYEQYFGPGTRLTVT.

This chain links TRBV29-1 with TRBJ1-2, with 9 bases identical to TRBD1. CDR3 length: 16 residues. Germline assignment: CDR1 SQVTM and CDR2 ANQGSEA. Losses at the gene ends were 0 bases for V and 5 bases for J; bases not matched to a gene: 10. Here the CDR3 reads CSVEEGWGTGFYGYTF. CDR3 nucleotides: TGCAGCGTTGAAGAGGGTTGGGGGACAGGGTTTTATGGCTACACCTTC. Drawing the rest from reference TRBV29-1 and TRBJ1-2, the complete variable domain is SAVISQKPSRDICQRGTSLTIQCQVDSQVTMMFWYRQQPGQSLTLIATANQGSEATYESGFVIDKFPISRPNLTFSTLTVSNMSPEDSSIYLCSVEEGWGTGFYGYTFGSGTRLTVV.

This clone was found once. The chain has TRBV3-1 (or the pseudogene TRBV3-2) and TRBJ2-3; 8 bases align to TRBD2. The CDR3 totals 16 residues. J was trimmed by 4 bases and V by 0 bases; bases with no gene match: 6. From germline, CDR1 is LGHDT and CDR2 YNNKEL (reference sequence). The CDR3 coding sequence is TGTGCCAGCAGCCAAGAAACCTGGACTAGCTCAGATACGCAGTATTTT. Translated: CASSQETWTSSDTQYF.

The gene calls are TRBV19 and TRBJ1-2; D is uncertain. The CDR3 has 15 amino acids. Germline V gene sequence: CDR1 LNHDA, CDR2 SQIVND (reference sequence). V lost 3 bases and J 4 bases, leaving 15 bases between the germline ends. The DNA of the CDR3 is TGTGCCAGTAGTATGGAGGTCAGCGGTATCTATGGCTACACCTTC. It is translated as CASSMEVSGIYGYTF. The full variable domain, completed using reference TRBV19 and TRBJ1-2, is DGGITQSPKYLFRKEGQNVTLSCEQNLNHDAMYWYRQDPGQGLRLIYYSQIVNDFQKGDIAEGYSVSREKKESFPLTVTSAQKNPTAFYLCASSMEVSGIYGYTFGSGTRLTVV.

V is TRBV28 and J is TRBJ1-1; 7 positions agree with TRBD1. The CDR3 is made up of 15 amino acids. V dropped 7 bases and J dropped 1; count of bases not matched to a gene: 9. Germline CDR1 is MDHEN and CDR2 is SYDVKM. Written as DNA, the CDR3 is TGTGCCAGCAATCCTGGAGGGGGCAGGAACACTGAAGCTTTCTTT. Amino acids: CASNPGGGRNTEAFF.

V gene TRBV10-1 combines with J gene TRBJ2-4; weak D call: TRBD1 (6 bases). CDR3 length: 14 amino acids. CDR1 WNHNN and CDR2 SYGVQD come from the germline V gene (reference sequence). Trimming took 2 bases from V and 6 from J, leaving 11 bases between them. CDR3 nucleotides: TGCGCCAGCAGTGAGGACCCAGGGGCAAACATTCAGTACTTC. Amino acid sequence: CASSEDPGANIQYF.